This T cell receptor (beta chain) was sequenced in a study of blood T cell repertoires in COVID-19. In the original processing: Estimates of nucleated cell counts were drawn from the amplification of reference gene primers. Produced via immunoSEQ multiplex PCR; TCRdb's table is partial and in-frame only. The DNA gave D and trimming, while V, J and clone size come from that table. Seen here are about 90,000 clones, over 80% observed once, and the top ten hold about 3.4%. Looked up from germline, CDR1 is LGHDT and CDR2 is YNNKEL (reference sequence). This CDR3 comprises 15 residues. With 4 bases removed from V and 7 bases from J, the gap between germline ends came to 16 bases.

The source is a man between 45 and 60 years old with acute or convalescent COVID-19. The rearrangement links TRBV3-1 (or the pseudogene TRBV3-2) to TRBJ1-4, with D perhaps matching TRBD1 (6 bases). Sequencing was carried out using peripheral blood. CDR3 in amino acids: CASSLPGGRGEKLFF. For the CDR3, the DNA is TGTGCCAGCAGCCTCCCCGGGGGGCGAGGTGAAAAACTGTTTTTT.